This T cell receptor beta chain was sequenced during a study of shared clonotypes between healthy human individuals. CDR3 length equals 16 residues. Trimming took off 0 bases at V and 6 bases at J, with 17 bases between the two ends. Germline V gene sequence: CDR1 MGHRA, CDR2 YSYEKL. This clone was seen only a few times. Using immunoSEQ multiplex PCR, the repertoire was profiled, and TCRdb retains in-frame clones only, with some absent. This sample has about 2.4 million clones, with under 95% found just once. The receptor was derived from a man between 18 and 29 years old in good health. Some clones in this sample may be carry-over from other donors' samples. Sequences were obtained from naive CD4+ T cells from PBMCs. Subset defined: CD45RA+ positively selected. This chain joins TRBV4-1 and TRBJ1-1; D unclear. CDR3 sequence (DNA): TGCGCCAGCAGCCAAGATCGGCAGAACCCGAGGGCTGAAGCTTTCTTT. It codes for CASSQDRQNPRAEAFF.